At least ten counts were recorded for the clone carrying this T cell receptor (beta chain). Its matching antigen is unknown. According to the study, TCR beta libraries were built with iRepertoire HTBI primers and CDR3-region Arm-PCR. TCRdb independently ran MiXCR on the multiplex PCR reads; one entry per CDR3 protein. The sample shows hundreds of thousands of distinct CDR3 sequences, roughly a sixth of them seen only once. The entry originates in a study of regulatory T cells in long-lasting Graves disease. General observations from the study: Among the persistent patients, approximately 2,900 public clonotypes were shared, more than the 950 to 1,000 shared among new patients.

Trimming removed 1 base from V and 2 bases from J, with 10 bases in between. Germline V gene data show CDR1 as SEHNR and CDR2 as FQNEAQ (reference sequence). This CDR3 has 15 residues. The time point: newly diagnosed GD, antithyroid drugs for less than 3 months. Extracted PBMC RNA gave rise to the TCR library. These data also featured in a second study, about T cells in Graves' hyperthyroidism and ophthalmopathy.

The specimen was peripheral blood mononuclear cells (PBMCs), collected at new diagnosis, from a patient treated with antithyroid drugs. The origin of this receptor is a middle-aged woman with Graves disease. This chain connects TRBV7-9 to TRBJ2-3; tentative D call: TRBD2 (5 bases). This chain's CDR3 is CASSLVAGNTDTQYF. The CDR3 DNA is TGTGCCAGCAGCTTAGTGGCCGGGAACACAGATACGCAGTATTTT.